Below, one T cell receptor (beta chain) is given with its context. As yet, its antigen is unknown. The sample belongs to a study of graft-versus-host responses after intestinal transplantation. Study-level information: All recipients were given anti-thymocyte globulin induction, and tacrolimus and steroids were then administered for three to four years.

Processing released intraepithelial and lamina propria lymphocytes from the graft tissue. Here immunoSEQ multiplex PCR was the method, and the copy in TCRdb shows in-frame clones only, minus some. The sample consists of about 15,000 clones, about 70% of them appearing once. V shed 3 bases and J 4 bases; nucleotides not matched to a gene: 7. CDR3 size: 15 residues. Germline-derived CDR1 and CDR2 are GTSNPN and SVGIG (reference sequence). Overall study results and limits: GvH clones appeared in recipient marrow, some first in ileum or blood. GvH clone levels peaked in circulation, and this peak was associated with early post-transplant HvG declines.

The sequence came from a human patient who received an intestinal transplant, so some T cells may come from the graft donor. This chain joins TRBV30 and TRBJ1-5; 9 positions match TRBD1. Sample: ileum tissue, taken around 99 weeks after intestinal transplantation. This chain's CDR3 is CAWSLGQGFNQPQHF. The CDR3 nucleotides read TGTGCCTGGAGCCTGGGACAGGGATTTAATCAGCCCCAGCATTTT.